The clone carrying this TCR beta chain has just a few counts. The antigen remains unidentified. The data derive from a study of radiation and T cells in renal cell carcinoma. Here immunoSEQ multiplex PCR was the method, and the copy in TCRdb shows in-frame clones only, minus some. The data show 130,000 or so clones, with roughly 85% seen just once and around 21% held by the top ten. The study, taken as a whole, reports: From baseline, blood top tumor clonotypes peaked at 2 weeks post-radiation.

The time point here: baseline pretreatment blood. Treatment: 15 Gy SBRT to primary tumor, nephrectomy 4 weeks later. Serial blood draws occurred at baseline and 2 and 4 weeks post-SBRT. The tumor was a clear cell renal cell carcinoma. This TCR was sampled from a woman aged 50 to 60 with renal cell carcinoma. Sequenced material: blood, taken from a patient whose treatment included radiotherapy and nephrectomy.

CDR3 loop: CASSQDRAQYF. The CDR3 DNA follows: TGTGCCAGCAGCCAAGACAGGGCTCAGTATTTT. The V gene is TRBV7-8, the J gene TRBJ2-3; TRBD1 aligns across 7 bases. V shed 5 bases and J 12 bases; nucleotides not matched to a gene: 5. Germline CDR1 SGHVS, CDR2 FQNEAQ. The CDR3 runs 11 residues.